The next 24 T cell receptor beta chains were all read from a single sample in a study of blood T cell repertoires in COVID-19. The protocol was immunoSEQ multiplex PCR, while the TCRdb copy is restricted to in-frame clones and leaves out a portion. The sample holds about 140,000 clones; approximately 84% are singletons and the top ten take 5% to 7.5%. Sequenced material: peripheral blood. These receptors were taken from a human donor in a cohort sampled during active COVID-19.

This clone has just one count. The genes are TRBV18 and TRBJ2-7; TRBD1 might be the D (6 bases). This CDR3 has 13 residues. V lost 2 bases, J lost 4 bases, and 9 bases lay in between. Germline V gene data show CDR1 as KGHSH and CDR2 as LQKENI. CDR3 sequence (DNA): TGTGCCAGCTCACCAGAACAGGGATACGAGCAGTACTTC. Amino acid sequence: CASSPEQGYEQYF.

This clone has a single count. J is TRBJ2-5 and V is TRBV19; D is possibly TRBD1 (6 bases). There are 16 residues in the CDR3. CDR1 and CDR2 (germline): LNHDA, SQIVND (reference sequence). With 5 bases removed from V and 3 bases from J, the gap between germline ends came to 19 bases. The CDR3 protein is CASSYHRAVDEETQYF. CDR3 coding DNA: TGTGCCAGTAGTTACCACAGGGCGGTAGACGAAGAGACCCAGTACTTC.

A single count supports this clone. The chain employs TRBV19 and TRBJ2-4; TRBD2 matches at 7 bases. The germline gives CDR1 LNHDA, CDR2 SQIVND (reference sequence). The CDR3 extends over 15 amino acids. V was clipped by 8 bases and J by 1 base; unmatched bases: 8. The CDR3 nucleotides are TGTGCCAGTCGGGACTATACTTTCGCCAAAAACATTCAGTACTTC. Protein sequence: CASRDYTFAKNIQYF.

The V and J genes are TRBV7-8 and TRBJ1-1; maybe TRBD1 (5 bases). CDR1 SGHVS and CDR2 FQNEAQ come from the germline V gene. This CDR3 contains 17 residues. Trimming shortened V by 1 base and J by 6 bases, and 21 bases separated the two germline ends. This CDR3 is CASSLVTGGLTRAEAFF. The CDR3 DNA sequence: TGTGCCAGCAGCTTAGTTACGGGGGGACTAACAAGGGCTGAAGCTTTCTTT.

In DNA form, the CDR3 reads TGTGCCAGCAGCGTCGGGACAGGGAACAGGGCCGGGGAGCTGTTTTTT. As protein: CASSVGTGNRAGELFF. The chain uses TRBV9 and TRBJ2-2, with TRBD1 matching over 9 bases. The CDR3 is 16 amino acids. Looked up from germline, CDR1 is SGDLS and CDR2 is YYNGEE. Trimming removed 2 bases from V and 6 bases from J; junction bases left unmatched: 8.

V usage is TRBV28 and J usage is TRBJ1-1; possible D gene TRBD1, 5 bases. The CDR3 length is 14 residues. V was pared by 3 bases and J by 5 bases, with 13 bases between. Germline CDR1 and CDR2: MDHEN and SYDVKM. CDR3 residues: CASSLRGPHTEAFF. CDR3 sequence (DNA): TGTGCCAGCAGTTTGCGGGGACCGCATACTGAAGCTTTCTTT.

V is TRBV5-1 and J is TRBJ2-7; TRBD1 aligns across 10 bases. The V gene's germline CDR1 is SGHRS and CDR2 YFSETQ. The CDR3 spans 14 residues. V lost 2 bases and J lost 6; bases outside the gene matches: 5. DNA of the CDR3: TGCGCCAGCAGCTTCGGGACAGGGGAGGTCGAGCAGTACTTC. The encoded protein is CASSFGTGEVEQYF.

V and J are TRBV27 and TRBJ1-6; D is perhaps TRBD1 (6 bases). Germline loops: CDR1 MNHEY, CDR2 SMNVEV (reference sequence). V was clipped by 0 bases and J by 11 bases, with 14 bases between them. This CDR3 comprises 15 residues. In nucleotides, the CDR3 is TGTGCCAGCAGTTTATCGAAGCAGGGGTGGGCACCCCTCCACTTT. It encodes CASSLSKQGWAPLHF.

J is TRBJ2-5 and V is TRBV5-6, with a weak D call TRBD2 (7 bases). Trimming removed 2 bases at V and 7 bases at J, with 18 bases between. This CDR3 has 15 residues. The germline CDR1 and CDR2 sequences are SGHDT and YYEEEE. The CDR3 nucleotides read TGTGCCAGCAGCTTAAGGGGGGGACCCTTACGGACCCAGTACTTC. Amino acid sequence: CASSLRGGPLRTQYF.

Note on this clone: Sequence at one end of the junction differs from germline and may be a read error. Distinct nucleotide sequences in the sample also encode this CDR3. The chain carries TRBV7-7 and TRBJ2-2, with TRBD1 matching over 7 bases. The CDR3 loop spans 15 amino acids. Germline loops: CDR1 SSHAT, CDR2 FNYEAQ (reference sequence). The CDR3 region is CASSPRTGDTGELFF. The CDR3 DNA is TGTGCTAGCAGCCCAAGGACAGGAGACACCGGGGAGCTGTTTTTT.

This clone was seen more than once but under ten times. The chain combines TRBV5-4 with TRBJ2-7, with TRBD1 matching over 9 bases. The CDR3 runs to 16 residues. The V segment lost 4 bases and the J segment 3 bases; nucleotides outside the gene matches: 11. Per the germline V gene, CDR1 is SGHNT and CDR2 is YYREEE (reference sequence). CDR3 nucleotide sequence: TGTGCCAGCAGCCCGGACAGGGGATTGTCCTACTACGAGCAGTACTTC. It yields the protein CASSPDRGLSYYEQYF.

The chain joins TRBV5-1 to TRBJ1-2; D gene uncertain. The CDR3 has 13 amino acids. Trimming pared 0 bases from V and 8 bases from J, leaving 11 bases between. Germline CDR1 and CDR2: SGHRS and YFSETQ. The CDR3 DNA reads TGCGCCAGCAGCTTGGACAACGGGTTGGGCTACACCTTC. The encoded protein is CASSLDNGLGYTF.

V gene TRBV6-4 combines with J gene TRBJ2-3, with 9 positions matching TRBD2. The CDR3 length is 15 residues. The V gene end was trimmed by 5 bases and the J gene end by 2 bases; junction bases not matched to a gene: 5. Germline CDR1 and CDR2: MRHNA and SNTAGT. The CDR3 loop reads CASSPLAGSTDTQYF. The CDR3 nucleotides are TGTGCCAGCAGTCCTCTAGCGGGGTCCACAGATACGCAGTATTTT.

The chain recombines TRBV5-1 with TRBJ2-5, with D perhaps TRBD1 (6 bases). The CDR3 runs to 13 residues. The germline CDR1 and CDR2 sequences are SGHRS and YFSETQ. V shed 8 bases and J shed 2 bases, with 13 bases lying between them. The CDR3 region is CASHGTPQETQYF. In nucleotides, the CDR3 is TGCGCCAGTCACGGGACACCTCAAGAGACCCAGTACTTC.

The chain is built from TRBV30 and TRBJ2-3; 7 bases align to TRBD2. There are 15 residues in the CDR3. With V trimmed by 3 bases and J by 0 bases, 6 bases remained unmatched. The germline CDR1 and CDR2 sequences are GTSNPN and SVGIG (reference sequence). The DNA for the CDR3 is TGTGCCTGGAGGCCGAGCGGGGTTAGCACAGATACGCAGTATTTT. Its protein product is CAWRPSGVSTDTQYF.

This chain links TRBV4-1 with TRBJ2-3, with D possibly matching TRBD2 (5 bases). Trimming shortened V by 0 bases and J by 1 base, and 11 bases separated the two germline ends. Germline CDR1 reads MGHRA; CDR2 reads YSYEKL. The CDR3 sequence is 16 residues long. CDR3 loop: CASSQDPAARTDTQYF. The CDR3 DNA is TGCGCCAGCAGCCAAGATCCAGCGGCGCGCACAGATACGCAGTATTTT.

The V and J genes are TRBV30 and TRBJ2-2, with D unresolved. This CDR3 has 12 amino acids. V lost 3 bases, J lost 6 bases, and 8 bases lay in between. Germline CDR1 is GTSNPN and CDR2 is SVGIG (reference sequence). CDR3 sequence (DNA): TGTGCCTGGAGGTTTTTCGCCGGGGAGCTGTTTTTT. Translated: CAWRFFAGELFF.

CDR3: CASSLEAGKVDTQYF. CDR3 DNA: TGCGCCAGCAGCTTGGAAGCAGGGAAGGTAGATACGCAGTATTTT. The chain combines TRBV5-1 with TRBJ2-3; possible D gene TRBD1, 5 bases. CDR1 SGHRS and CDR2 YFSETQ come from the germline V gene. The V gene lost 0 bases and the J gene lost 5 bases, with 13 bases spanning the gap. The CDR3 sequence is 15 residues long.

In its sample, this clone was seen a few times. The J gene is TRBJ2-7, the V gene TRBV2; 7 bases are shared with TRBD2. V lost 7 bases, J lost 11 bases, and 11 bases stayed unmatched. The CDR3 runs to 12 residues. Germline V CDR1 and CDR2: SNHLY, FYNNEI. The CDR3 loop is CASTTDGEGKYF. Written as DNA, the CDR3 is TGTGCCAGCACCACCGACGGGGAGGGAAAGTACTTC. Using reference TRBV2 and TRBJ2-7 for the parts outside the CDR3, the full variable domain is EPEVTQTPSHQVTQMGQEVILRCVPISNHLYFYWYRQILGQKVEFLVSFYNNEISEKSEIFDDQFSVERPDGSNFTLKIRSTKLEDSAMYFCASTTDGEGKYFGPGTRLTVT.

This sequence joins TRBV5-1 and TRBJ2-7; possible D gene TRBD2, 6 bases. V was clipped by 0 bases and J by 6 bases, with 13 bases between them. There are 14 residues in the CDR3. Germline values: CDR1 SGHRS, CDR2 YFSETQ. CDR3 sequence: CASSLAVGRSEQYF. DNA of the CDR3: TGCGCCAGCAGCTTGGCGGTTGGGAGGTCCGAGCAGTACTTC.

Comments on this clone: Other DNA sequences in this sample translate to the same CDR3. This chain's CDR3 is CSASWQGGTGELFF. In DNA, the CDR3 is TGCAGTGCTAGTTGGCAGGGGGGCACCGGGGAGCTGTTTTTT. This chain links TRBV20-1 with TRBJ2-2; possibly TRBD1 for D (7 bases). Germline V gene lookup returns CDR1 DFQATT and CDR2 SNEGSKA (reference sequence). The CDR3 spans 14 residues. V was clipped by 3 bases and J by 4 bases, with 12 bases between them.

The rearrangement uses TRBV7-2 and TRBJ2-5; 10 nucleotides agree with TRBD2. Germline V gene sequence: CDR1 SGHTA, CDR2 FQGNSA. The CDR3 runs 16 residues. The V and J ends lost 6 bases and 4 bases, in that order; junction bases with no gene match: 11. CDR3 bases: TGTGCCAGCAGTCCTATAGCGGGGGGCTTAATAGAGACCCAGTACTTC. Translated: CASSPIAGGLIETQYF.

V usage is TRBV6-6 and J usage is TRBJ1-6; 9 bases fit TRBD1. The CDR3 runs to 15 residues. Trimming cost V 6 bases and J 7 bases; bases outside gene matches: 7. Germline V lookup: CDR1 MNHNY, CDR2 SVGAGI (reference sequence). The CDR3 bases are TGTGCCAGCAGATCCGGGACAGGGAGAAATTCACCCCTCCACTTT. Translation: CASRSGTGRNSPLHF.

This chain uses TRBV7-8 with TRBJ1-3; tentatively, D is TRBD1 (6 bases). The CDR3 contains 14 residues. V lost 5 bases, J lost 2 bases, and 10 bases lay in between. Per the germline V gene, CDR1 is SGHVS and CDR2 is FQNEAQ. The CDR3 protein is CASSPRTAGNTIYF. The DNA of the CDR3 is TGTGCCAGCAGCCCGCGGACAGCTGGAAACACCATATATTTT.